The rows below give T cell receptor beta chains drawn from one sample of a study of T cell responses to AZD1222 COVID-19 vaccine. Assay: immunoSEQ multiplex PCR; the TCRdb copy retains only in-frame clones and omits some. The sample has 150,000 to 200,000 clones, approximately 94% seen once; the top ten hold 5.1%. Here the sequenced sample was peripheral blood, taken 28 days after the second AZD1222 dose. The receptor source for this set is an adult who received the AZD1222 COVID-19 vaccine. The CDR3 runs from the conserved cysteine through the conserved F or W. Fields, in order: clone size, V gene, CDR3 length, D gene, J gene, CDR3 DNA, CDR3 protein. A D gene is named only where the DNA matches it firmly. Rows may omit the clone size; those that give it use once, few, many or a size class.

.	TRBV5-4	15	.	TRBJ2-3	TGTGCCAGCAGCTTGGCGGTGGGCGGGGTTAATACGCAGTATTTT	CASSLAVGGVNTQYF
.	TRBV28	15	TRBD1	TRBJ2-2	TGTGCCAGCAATCGCCGGGACAGGGACACCGGGGAGCTGTTTTTT	CASNRRDRDTGELFF
.	TRBV21-1	17	.	TRBJ2-5	TGTGCCAGCAGCTCCCGGGCCGGGAAACGGGCGGAGGAGACCCAGTACTTC	CASSSRAGKRAEETQYF
.	TRBV2	14	TRBD1	TRBJ1-3	TGTGCCAGCAACCCGGACAGGGACGGAAACACCATATATTTT	CASNPDRDGNTIYF
once	TRBV7-2	12	.	TRBJ1-1	TGTGCCAGCAGCTTATCGGTCCCCGAAGCTTTCTTT	CASSLSVPEAFF
.	TRBV28	13	TRBD1	TRBJ1-6	TGTGCCACCGACCGGGACAGGAATTCACCCCTCCACTTT	CATDRDRNSPLHF
.	TRBV5-1	14	TRBD1	TRBJ2-7	TGCGCCAGCAGCTCCGGGACAGGGGCCTACGAGCAGTACTTC	CASSSGTGAYEQYF
.	TRBV20-1	11	.	TRBJ1-5	TGCAGTGCTGCACCGGGAAAGGCCCAGCATTTT	CSAAPGKAQHF
once	TRBV7-2	13	.	TRBJ1-3	TGTGCCAGCAGCCCCGGGGGCGGAAACACCATATATTTT	CASSPGGGNTIYF
.	TRBV6-2/TRBV6-3	15	.	TRBJ2-1	TGTGCCAGCAGTTACAGGGGGAGACCCTACAATGAGCAGTTCTTC	CASSYRGRPYNEQFF
.	TRBV28	15	.	TRBJ2-1	TGTGCCAGCACCTCTACGGGGACCTCCTACAATGAGCAGTTCTTC	CASTSTGTSYNEQFF
.	TRBV4-1	16	.	TRBJ1-5	TGCGCCAGCAGCCCTCGAAGTCACAGTGACAATCAGCCCCAGCATTTT	CASSPRSHSDNQPQHF
.	TRBV29-1	15	.	TRBJ1-1	TGCAGCGCTAAGCTCACATCTTTTATGAACACTGAAGCTTTCTTT	CSAKLTSFMNTEAFF
.	TRBV27	12	.	TRBJ2-1	TGTGCCAGCAGTTTATCTTCCAATGAGCAGTTCTTC	CASSLSSNEQFF
.	TRBV27	14	TRBD1	TRBJ2-7	TGTGCCAGCAGTTTAACCGGACAGGGCTACGAGCAGTACTTC	CASSLTGQGYEQYF
.	TRBV19	13	.	TRBJ2-1	TGTGCCAGTAGTATAGGGGGCCGCAATGAGCAGTTCTTC	CASSIGGRNEQFF
.	TRBV6-5	14	TRBD1	TRBJ1-1	TGTGCCAGTAAAGACAGGGGAAGCTTACCTGAAGCTTTCTTT	CASKDRGSLPEAFF
once	TRBV28	14	TRBD2	TRBJ2-5	TGTGCCAGCATAGGTAGCGGGCAAGAAGAGACCCAGTACTTC	CASIGSGQEETQYF
.	TRBV6-2/TRBV6-3	17	.	TRBJ2-3	TGTGCCAGCAGTTACGATGTTTGGGTCCCAGGCACAGATACGCAGTATTTT	CASSYDVWVPGTDTQYF
.	TRBV11-2	16	.	TRBJ1-2	TGTGCCAGCAGCTTAGGGCGCGGAGGGCGCAACTATGGCTACACCTTC	CASSLGRGGRNYGYTF
.	TRBV9	17	TRBD2	TRBJ2-1	TGTGCCAGCAGCGTAGCTCTCAGCGGGAGGGGCGATAATGAGCAGTTCTTC	CASSVALSGRGDNEQFF
.	TRBV12-3/TRBV12-4	13	TRBD1	TRBJ1-1	TGTGCCAACATGGGACAGGGGAACACTGAAGCTTTCTTT	CANMGQGNTEAFF
.	TRBV7-6	12	.	TRBJ2-5	TGTGCCAGCAGCTTAGCGAGTCCGACCCAGTACTTC	CASSLASPTQYF
.	TRBV7-9	13	.	TRBJ2-2	TGTGCCCTACCGGGGTCCGGGGCCGGGGAGCTGTTTTTT	CALPGSGAGELFF
.	TRBV25-1	15	.	TRBJ1-6	TGTGCCAGCAGAAGTGAGAGCTCCTATAATTCACCCCTCCACTTT	CASRSESSYNSPLHF
.	TRBV3-1/TRBV3-2	15	TRBD2	TRBJ2-1	TGTGCCAGCAGCCCCCGGACTAGCTCCTACAATGAGCAGTTCTTC	CASSPRTSSYNEQFF
.	TRBV30	17	.	TRBJ2-5	TGTGCCTGGAGTGTTATTGGGACTCTCAGGGCCCAAGAGACCCAGTACTTC	CAWSVIGTLRAQETQYF
.	TRBV3-1/TRBV3-2	15	.	TRBJ2-7	TGTGCCAGCAGCGCTGGTCAGAGTGCCAATGTAGAGCAGTACTTC	CASSAGQSANVEQYF
.	TRBV25-1	13	.	TRBJ1-2	TGTGCCAGCAGTGCAACCGGGACCTATGGCTACACCTTC	CASSATGTYGYTF
.	TRBV6-5	15	.	TRBJ1-6	TGTGCCAGCAGTTCAGGGGAAACTTATAATTCACCCCTCCACTTT	CASSSGETYNSPLHF
.	TRBV6-5	13	TRBD2	TRBJ2-1	TGTGCCAGCAGTTCGGGACTAGCGAATGAGCAGTTCTTC	CASSSGLANEQFF
once	TRBV12-5	14	TRBD1	TRBJ2-7	TGTGCTAGTGCGGCCCGACAGGGGTTCTACGAGCAGTACTTC	CASAARQGFYEQYF
.	TRBV6-6	15	.	TRBJ2-6	TGTGCCAGCAGTCAACTGATCTCTGGGGCCAACGTCCTGACTTTC	CASSQLISGANVLTF
.	TRBV7-9	14	TRBD2	TRBJ2-7	TGTGCCAGCAGCTATTGGGGACTAGCACTCGCGCAGTACTTC	CASSYWGLALAQYF
.	TRBV6-5	13	.	TRBJ1-1	TGTGCCAGCAGTCAGGACAGGAACACTGAAGCTTTCTTT	CASSQDRNTEAFF
.	TRBV1	18	.	TRBJ2-3	TGCACCAGCAGCCAAGGGACAGGGACCCTAATTAGCACAGATACGCAGTATTTT	CTSSQGTGTLISTDTQYF
once	TRBV28	15	TRBD2	TRBJ2-1	TGTGCCAGCAGTTTACCTAGCGGGAGGGCGGGTGAGCAGTTCTTC	CASSLPSGRAGEQFF
.	TRBV2	17	.	TRBJ1-3	TGTGCCAGCAGTGAAGGTTGGAGGGAAGACTCTGGAAACACCATATATTTT	CASSEGWREDSGNTIYF
.	TRBV7-9	12	.	TRBJ1-1	TGTGCCAGCTCCATCGGAGAGGGAGTGGCTTTCTTT	CASSIGEGVAFF
.	TRBV30	14	TRBD2	TRBJ2-5	TGTGCCTCCGGGACTATTCCCCCACAAGAGACCCAGTACTTC	CASGTIPPQETQYF
.	TRBV7-9	14	.	TRBJ1-4	TGTGCCAGCAGCTTAGCCGGGGTGGATGAAAAACTGTTTTTT	CASSLAGVDEKLFF
.	TRBV6-6	12	.	TRBJ1-2	TGTGCCAGCAGTTACGTGTCTTATGGCTACACCTTC	CASSYVSYGYTF
.	TRBV5-4	15	.	TRBJ2-2	TGTGCCAGCAGCTACAAGACTTTTAACACCGGGGAGCTGTTTTTT	CASSYKTFNTGELFF
.	TRBV7-3	15	.	TRBJ2-3	TGTGCCAGCAGCTCCTCGGACAGCTACACAGATACGCAGTATTTT	CASSSSDSYTDTQYF
.	TRBV25-1	15	TRBD1	TRBJ1-2	TGTGCCAGCAGTGACGCCGGGACAGCCGTCTTTGGCTACACCTTC	CASSDAGTAVFGYTF